What follows describes a single T cell receptor (beta chain). This clonotype occurred many times. This receptor's antigen is unknown. No much larger clone exists at a distance of one base, and base qualities are not known. What this sample's time point label stands for: longitudinal time-point 2. For the unsorted PBMC libraries, 2 million PBMCs were stored in RNAlater at -80 degrees C until RNA extraction and were used to generate the libraries. Peripheral blood was subjected to Ficoll-Hypaque density gradient centrifugation to isolate PBMCs, which were then cryopreserved in liquid nitrogen. The data originate from a study of neurological immune-mediated disorders (dated by TCRdb to the late 2010s). Regarding the complete study: Peripheral blood TCR-beta repertoires from patients with HTLV-I-associated myelopathy (HAM/TSP), patients with multiple sclerosis, and healthy controls were compared in the study using UMI-based sequencing. The approximately 96 TCR-beta libraries covered PBMC samples along with longitudinal samples, technical triplicates, and paired sorted CD4+ and CD8+ T-cell subsets. Longitudinal HAM/TSP and healthy donors were sampled at 3 time-points each (about 3-40 month intervals). The cohort comprised roughly 65 subjects: 14 HAM/TSP patients, 35 or so multiple sclerosis patients and around 20 healthy controls.

Broad study findings and their caveats: TCR clonal expansion was greatest in HAM/TSP patients and smallest in MS patients, who ranked below even healthy controls. Across subjects, expanded clones never shared an identical CDR3 amino acid sequence, which suggests that the TCR-beta repertoires in every group were private.

cDNA synthesis used template-switch 5'RACE with a primer carrying a 10-nucleotide random unique molecular identifier tagging each TCR transcript. Every sequencing run covered 15-18 subjects and yielded more than 180 million TCR-beta sequences. The RNeasy kit was used to extract total RNA. TCR-beta VDJ regions were amplified with primers for the TCR constant region and the 5'RACE anchor, using the KAPA Real-time Library Amplification kit. A first PCR added sample indexes and Illumina adaptors, after which a second PCR increased the library yield. After purification with Ampure beads, the TCR product of roughly 650 bp was size-selected on a 2% E-gel SizeSelection system. Before pooling, libraries had their quality checked on a Bioanalyzer, their concentration measured with Qubit, and their quantity determined with the Kapa Library Quantification kit. An Illumina HiSeq 2500 sequenced the libraries paired-end 2 x 150 bp. To increase sequence diversity, roughly 25-31% phiX was spiked into each library pool. The original methods were these. Quality-filtered reads were processed with the UMI-based MiGEC pipeline, which removed over 85% of raw TCR sequences during error correction. IMGT germline references were used for aligning VDJ genes, and each clonotype was defined as a unique CDR3 amino acid sequence together with its V-J genes. Clonal expansion, Shannon diversity and CDR3 relatedness were evaluated with VDJtools (CalcPairwiseDistances, ClusterSamples), while phylogenetic trees were built in CLCbio workbench. Using coefficient-of-variation modelling across technical triplicates, the study counted a clone as expanded if it had at least 8 unique UMIs. TCRdb trimmed the raw reads at Q25, called clones with MiXCR and kept productive beta chains. Entries that share a CDR3 protein sequence are merged under the most common genes and DNA. TCRdb, not the authors, supplied the V and J calls. In all, the sample holds 40,000 to 60,000 distinct CDR3 sequences, and 10% to 15% of those were seen once. The ten biggest clones cover about 4.9% of the sample.

CDR1 and CDR2 are read off the germline V gene (reference sequence) as DFQATT and SNEGSKA. The trim is 0 bases for V and 1 base for J, with a gap of 7 bases between the germline ends. Its CDR3 holds 14 amino acids, cysteine through phenylalanine. Of all the DNA, just the CDR3 is kept, 42 bases in frame from base 1. The rearrangement joined TRBV20-1 to TRBJ1-5; TRBD1 might be the D gene, on 5 matching bases. The sequence came from a male donor with HTLV-1-associated myelopathy (HAM/TSP). The material sequenced was PBMCs. CDR3 region: CSARDWGSNQPQHF. The DNA is as follows: TGCAGTGCTAGAGATTGGGGGAGCAATCAGCCCCAGCATTTT.